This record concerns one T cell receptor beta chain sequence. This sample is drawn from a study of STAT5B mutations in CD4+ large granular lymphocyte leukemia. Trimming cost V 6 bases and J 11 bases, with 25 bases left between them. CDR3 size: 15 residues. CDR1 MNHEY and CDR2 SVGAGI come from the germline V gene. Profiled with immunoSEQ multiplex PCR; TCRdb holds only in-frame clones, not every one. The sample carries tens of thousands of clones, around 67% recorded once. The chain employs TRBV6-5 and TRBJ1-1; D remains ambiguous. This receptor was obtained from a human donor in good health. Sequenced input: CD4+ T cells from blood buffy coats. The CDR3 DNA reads TGTGCCAGCAGACACTCCCTGGACGGCGTTAAAGAGGCTTTCTTT. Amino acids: CASRHSLDGVKEAFF.